Following are 29 T cell receptor beta chains from one sample sequenced in a study of T cell responses to AZD1222 COVID-19 vaccine (dated by TCRdb to the early 2020s). The receptor library was made with the immunoSEQ multiplex PCR assay. Imported from immuneACCESS, the table was reduced by TCRdb to in-frame sequences with V and J called. These copies leave out some clones; in studies compared against another copy, an unresolved V gene accounts for under half, and the cause of the remainder is not known. The sample table holds around 180,000 clones, of which 88% were seen once. The ten most abundant clones make up 26% of the sample. The sample's time point, from its label and the paper: about 28 days (+/-7) after the second vaccine dose. The source material was peripheral blood, sampled 28 days after the second AZD1222 dose. The receptors stem from an adult who received the AZD1222 COVID-19 vaccine.

This clone was recorded a few times. The chain uses TRBV7-2 and TRBJ1-3; D might be TRBD1 (6 bases). Per germline, CDR1 SGHTA and CDR2 FQGNSA. The CDR3 consists of 15 residues. V was pared by 5 bases and J by 4 bases, with 15 bases between. The DNA of the CDR3 is TGTGCCAGCAGCGCTTTAGGGGGATTAGGAAACACCATATATTTT. This encodes CASSALGGLGNTIYF.

The chain is built from TRBV6-5 and TRBJ2-1; 8 bases fit TRBD2. V trimming: 5 bases; J trimming: 0 bases; junction bases outside the gene matches: 3. Germline V gene data show CDR1 as MNHEY and CDR2 as SVGAGI. The CDR3 covers 15 residues. The CDR3 region has the DNA TGTGCCAGCAGTCGAGCGGGGGACTCCTACAATGAGCAGTTCTTC. Its protein product is CASSRAGDSYNEQFF.

The chain uses TRBV25-1 and TRBJ1-4; D unresolved. The V and J ends lost 3 bases and 0 bases respectively, with 8 bases between them. Germline V gene data show CDR1 as MGHDK and CDR2 as SYGVNS. The CDR3 runs to 15 residues. The CDR3 region is CASSDRGATNEKLFF. The CDR3 nucleotides are TGTGCCAGCAGTGACCGAGGTGCAACTAATGAAAAACTGTTTTTT.

This clone was counted between two and nine times. This chain joins TRBV11-2 and TRBJ2-1, with 10 bases lining up with TRBD1. Germline values: CDR1 SGHAT, CDR2 FQNNGV. This CDR3 contains 16 residues. The junction had 4 bases not matched to a gene; V was cut back by 0 bases and J by 5 bases. CDR3 amino acids: CASSLDLGTGDNEQFF. The CDR3 DNA follows: TGTGCCAGCAGCTTAGATCTCGGGACAGGGGACAATGAGCAGTTCTTC.

CDR3 region: CASSLRLNTGELFF. As DNA, the CDR3 is TGTGCCAGCAGCTTACGACTTAACACCGGGGAGCTGTTTTTT. This sequence joins TRBV7-9 and TRBJ2-2; D unresolved. In germline, CDR1 is SEHNR, CDR2 FQNEAQ (reference sequence). The CDR3 is 14 amino acids. The ends were cut back, 2 bases at V and 2 bases at J, with 6 bases in the middle.

V usage is TRBV2 and J usage is TRBJ2-5, with a tentative D call TRBD2 (5 bases). The CDR3 contains 12 residues. V lost 3 bases and J 9 bases, leaving 11 bases between the germline ends. CDR1 SNHLY and CDR2 FYNNEI come from the germline V gene. The CDR3 nucleotides are TGTGCCAGCAGTGAGTGGACTCAACCCCAGTACTTC. Protein product: CASSEWTQPQYF.

V usage is TRBV18 and J usage is TRBJ1-3; no reliable D call. With 11 bases removed from V and 2 bases from J, the gap between germline ends came to 16 bases. The CDR3 covers 14 residues. Germline V CDR1 and CDR2: KGHSH, LQKENI. CDR3 region: CACRSSSTGNTIYF. CDR3 nucleotides: TGTGCCTGCAGATCCAGTTCTACTGGAAACACCATATATTTT.

Only a few counts were recorded for this clone. This chain joins TRBV28 and TRBJ2-7; 7 nucleotides align to TRBD2. CDR3 length: 15 amino acids. The V gene end was trimmed by 2 bases and the J gene end by 7 bases; junction bases not matched to a gene: 11. Germline loops: CDR1 MDHEN, CDR2 SYDVKM. In nucleotides, the CDR3 is TGTGCCAGCAGTTTAGGCGGAGCGGGGATTGGTGAGCAGTACTTC. Its protein is CASSLGGAGIGEQYF.

The chain uses TRBV6-5 and TRBJ1-2, with D perhaps TRBD1 (5 bases). V lost 2 bases to trimming and J lost 2 bases, with 15 bases between them. This CDR3 is 16 amino acids long. From germline, CDR1 is MNHEY and CDR2 SVGAGI. This chain's CDR3 is CASSYGTGEPNYGYTF. Written as DNA, the CDR3 is TGTGCCAGCAGTTACGGGACGGGGGAACCAAACTATGGCTACACCTTC.

V gene TRBV19 combines with J gene TRBJ2-1, with TRBD2 identical over 7 bases. This CDR3 spans 15 amino acids. The junction had 13 bases not matched to a gene; V was cut back by 7 bases and J by 7 bases. Looked up from germline, CDR1 is LNHDA and CDR2 is SQIVND (reference sequence). The CDR3 DNA sequence: TGTGCCAGTACCGACGGGGGAGCGGGGAAGAATGAGCAGTTCTTC. Its protein product is CASTDGGAGKNEQFF.

The chain links TRBV28 to TRBJ1-5; TRBD1 matches at 8 bases. Germline V gene lookup returns CDR1 MDHEN and CDR2 SYDVKM. CDR3 length: 15 residues. Trimming took 6 bases from V and 2 from J; bases not matched to a gene: 6. In nucleotides, the CDR3 is TGTGCCAGCAGACCGGACAGGGTCGGCAATCAGCCCCAGCATTTT. Its protein product is CASRPDRVGNQPQHF.

About this clone itself: One junction end disagrees with the germline gene, perhaps due to a read error. This sequence joins TRBV7-7 and TRBJ2-3; D is possibly TRBD1 (5 bases). The CDR3 has 14 amino acids. Germline lookup yields CDR1 SSHAT and CDR2 FNYEAQ (reference sequence). The CDR3 nucleotides are TGTGCTAGCAGCCCGTCCAGGGCGGTAGATACGCAGTATTTT. The encoded protein is CASSPSRAVDTQYF.

The genes are TRBV7-2 and TRBJ2-5; 11 positions match TRBD2. Per the germline V gene, CDR1 is SGHTA and CDR2 is FQGNSA. The length of the CDR3 is 14 residues. V trimming: 5 bases; J trimming: 4 bases; junction bases outside the gene matches: 3. This CDR3 reads CASSHGLAGETQYF. CDR3 in DNA: TGTGCCAGCAGCCACGGACTAGCGGGAGAGACCCAGTACTTC.

The chain has TRBV28 and TRBJ2-2; TRBD1 is a possible D gene (6 bases). Germline V gives CDR1 MDHEN, CDR2 SYDVKM. Deletions cut 6 bases from V and 3 bases from J, with 11 bases between. The length of the CDR3 is 14 residues. The CDR3 DNA is TGTGCCAGCAGCAGGGACACCTACACCGGGGAGCTGTTTTTT. This codes for CASSRDTYTGELFF.

This clone was counted between two and nine times. The rearrangement uses TRBV14 and TRBJ2-7; D gene ambiguous. Trimming shortened V by 4 bases and J by 5 bases, and 18 bases separated the two germline ends. The length of the CDR3 is 15 residues. Germline values: CDR1 SGHDN, CDR2 FVKESK. The CDR3 region has the DNA TGTGCCAGCAGCCCGGTTGGCGAGGCAGTGGACGAGCAGTACTTC. Its protein is CASSPVGEAVDEQYF. Variable domain in full (rest from reference TRBV14 and TRBJ2-7): EAGVTQFPSHSVIEKGQTVTLRCDPISGHDNLYWYRRVMGKEIKFLLHFVKESKQDESGMPNNRFLAERTGGTYSTLKVQPAELEDSGVYFCASSPVGEAVDEQYFGPGTRLTVT.

The J gene is TRBJ1-2, the V gene TRBV19, with TRBD1 matching 10 bases. Germline V gene data show CDR1 as LNHDA and CDR2 as SQIVND (reference sequence). J gave up 2 bases and V 1 base, and 4 bases lay outside the gene matches. The CDR3 runs 16 residues. CDR3 amino acids: CASSIAGTGANYGYTF. For the CDR3, the DNA is TGTGCCAGTAGTATAGCCGGGACAGGGGCCAACTATGGCTACACCTTC. Based on the CDR3 plus reference TRBV19 and TRBJ1-2, the full variable domain is DGGITQSPKYLFRKEGQNVTLSCEQNLNHDAMYWYRQDPGQGLRLIYYSQIVNDFQKGDIAEGYSVSREKKESFPLTVTSAQKNPTAFYLCASSIAGTGANYGYTFGSGTRLTVV.

V is TRBV7-2 and J is TRBJ1-2, with D possibly TRBD1 on 5 matching bases. In germline, CDR1 is SGHTA, CDR2 FQGNSA. The CDR3 extends over 15 amino acids. The ends were cut back, 11 bases at V and 0 bases at J, with 19 bases in the middle. In nucleotides, the CDR3 is TGTGCCTCGACAGCTGCCGATTTAGCTAACTATGGCTACACCTTC. Protein: CASTAADLANYGYTF.

J is TRBJ2-6 and V is TRBV19, with a tentative D call TRBD1 (6 bases). Germline assignment: CDR1 LNHDA and CDR2 SQIVND (reference sequence). This CDR3 has 16 amino acids. Between the trimmed V and J ends, which lost 7 bases and 0 bases, there was a span of 13 bases. The CDR3 DNA sequence: TGTGCCAGTACCAAACAGGGTTCCTCTGGGGCCAACGTCCTGACTTTC. This codes for CASTKQGSSGANVLTF. Full variable domain (missing parts from reference TRBV19 and TRBJ2-6): DGGITQSPKYLFRKEGQNVTLSCEQNLNHDAMYWYRQDPGQGLRLIYYSQIVNDFQKGDIAEGYSVSREKKESFPLTVTSAQKNPTAFYLCASTKQGSSGANVLTFGAGSRLTVL.

V is TRBV7-6 and J is TRBJ2-7; tentative D call: TRBD2 (6 bases). CDR3 length: 14 residues. Germline V gene lookup returns CDR1 SGHVS and CDR2 FNYEAQ. Trimming cost V 5 bases and J 1 base, with 12 bases left between them. The CDR3 is CASSPGTGSYEQYF. In DNA form, the CDR3 reads TGTGCCAGCAGCCCCGGGACTGGGTCCTACGAGCAGTACTTC. The variable domain in full, with the rest retrieved from reference TRBV7-6 and TRBJ2-7, is GAGVSQSPRYKVTKRGQDVALRCDPISGHVSLYWYRQALGQGPEFLTYFNYEAQQDKSGLPNDRFSAERPEGSISTLTIQRTEQRDSAMYRCASSPGTGSYEQYFGPGTRLTVT.

V and J are TRBV7-8 and TRBJ1-4, with a weak D call TRBD1 (6 bases). Trimming pared 5 bases from V and 6 bases from J, leaving 13 bases between. Germline lookup yields CDR1 SGHVS and CDR2 FQNEAQ. CDR3 length: 14 residues. CDR3 coding DNA: TGTGCCAGCAGCCCGGGGGGGCGGGATGAAAAACTGTTTTTT. Encoded protein: CASSPGGRDEKLFF. Combining the CDR3 with reference TRBV7-8 and TRBJ1-4 gives the whole variable domain GAGVSQSPRYKVAKRGQDVALRCDPISGHVSLFWYQQALGQGPEFLTYFQNEAQLDKSGLPSDRFFAERPEGSVSTLKIQRTQQEDSAVYLCASSPGGRDEKLFFGSGTQLSVL.

V is TRBV7-9 and J is TRBJ2-1, with TRBD1 matching over 9 bases. CDR1 and CDR2 (germline): SEHNR, FQNEAQ (reference sequence). This CDR3 comprises 13 residues. J was trimmed by 9 bases and V by 5 bases; bases with no gene match: 5. The DNA of the CDR3 is TGTGCCAGCAGCGCACAGACAGGGGGTGAGCAGTTCTTC. This codes for CASSAQTGGEQFF.

The chain couples TRBV24-1 to TRBJ2-4; tentatively, D is TRBD2 (5 bases). This CDR3 contains 15 residues. The V gene's germline CDR1 is KGHDR and CDR2 SFDVKD. Trimming took off 8 bases at V and 3 bases at J, with 16 bases between the two ends. CDR3 residues: CATNPAALVKNIQYF. The CDR3 DNA follows: TGTGCCACCAATCCAGCGGCTTTGGTCAAAAACATTCAGTACTTC.

V gene TRBV9 combines with J gene TRBJ2-2, with no clear D. From germline, CDR1 is SGDLS and CDR2 YYNGEE. This CDR3 has 11 residues. V was pared by 7 bases and J by 6 bases, with 7 bases between. The CDR3, as DNA: TGTGCCAGCCACGGAGCCGGGGAGCTGTTTTTT. Residues: CASHGAGELFF. Full variable domain (rest looked up from reference TRBV9 and TRBJ2-2): DSGVTQTPKHLITATGQRVTLRCSPRSGDLSVYWYQQSLDQGLQFLIQYYNGEERAKGNILERFSAQQFPDLHSELNLSSLELGDSALYFCASHGAGELFFGEGSRLTVL.

This clone has just one count. This chain links TRBV28 with TRBJ2-5; TRBD2 agrees at 9 bases. In germline, CDR1 is MDHEN, CDR2 SYDVKM. The V gene end was trimmed by 7 bases and the J gene end by 9 bases; junction bases not matched to a gene: 12. The CDR3 totals 14 residues. The CDR3 protein is CASTSGLAGKSQYF. CDR3 bases: TGTGCCAGCACCTCAGGTCTAGCGGGAAAGTCCCAGTACTTC.

This chain joins TRBV19 and TRBJ1-1; D gene uncertain. The CDR3 extends over 14 amino acids. The germline CDR1 and CDR2 sequences are LNHDA and SQIVND (reference sequence). V was shortened by 7 bases and J by 2 bases, with 14 bases between the two germline ends. CDR3 loop: CASTPRHGNTEAFF. Here the CDR3 DNA reads TGTGCCAGTACCCCTCGGCACGGTAACACTGAAGCTTTCTTT.

The chain employs TRBV3-1 (or the pseudogene TRBV3-2) and TRBJ2-1; no firm D call. The CDR3 consists of 13 residues. Trimming cost V 4 bases and J 6 bases, with 10 bases left between them. Germline CDR1 and CDR2: LGHDT and YNNKEL (reference sequence). The CDR3, as DNA: TGTGCCAGCAGCCTCCACCCCACCAATGAGCAGTTCTTC. It yields the protein CASSLHPTNEQFF.

The CDR3 is CASSGSRETQYF. In DNA, the CDR3 is TGTGCCAGCTCCGGGAGTAGAGAGACCCAGTACTTC. The rearrangement uses TRBV7-2 and TRBJ2-5; D possibly corresponds to TRBD2 (6 bases). V was shortened by 8 bases and J by 4 bases, with 11 bases between the two germline ends. The CDR3 length is 12 residues. The V gene's germline CDR1 is SGHTA and CDR2 FQGNSA.

The V call is TRBV19, the J call TRBJ2-7; D gene ambiguous. The V gene lost 1 base and the J gene lost 1 base, with 11 bases spanning the gap. CDR1 and CDR2 from the germline V gene are LNHDA and SQIVND (reference sequence). The CDR3 totals 15 residues. The CDR3 spells CASSIVGYRSYEQYF. In nucleotides, the CDR3 is TGTGCCAGTAGTATAGTGGGGTACAGATCCTACGAGCAGTACTTC.

The gene calls are TRBV19 and TRBJ1-4; 7 bases align to TRBD1. The CDR3 has 17 amino acids. Germline V lookup: CDR1 LNHDA, CDR2 SQIVND (reference sequence). With 5 bases clipped from V and 4 bases from J, the junction kept 13 bases outside the gene matches. For the CDR3, the DNA is TGTGCCAGTAGTCCCGGGCCAGGGGACAGAAATAATGAAAAACTGTTTTTT. It translates to CASSPGPGDRNNEKLFF.